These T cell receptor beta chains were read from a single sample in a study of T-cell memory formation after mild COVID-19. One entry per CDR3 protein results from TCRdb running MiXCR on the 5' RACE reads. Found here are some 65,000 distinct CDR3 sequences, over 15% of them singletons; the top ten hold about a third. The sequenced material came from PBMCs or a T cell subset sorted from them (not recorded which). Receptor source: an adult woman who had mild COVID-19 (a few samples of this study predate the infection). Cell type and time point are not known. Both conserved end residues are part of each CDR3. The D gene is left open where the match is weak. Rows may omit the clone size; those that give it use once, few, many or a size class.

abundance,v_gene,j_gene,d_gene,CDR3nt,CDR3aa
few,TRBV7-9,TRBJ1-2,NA,TGTGCCAGCAGCATCAGGGCTAACTATGGCTACACCTTC,CASSIRANYGYTF
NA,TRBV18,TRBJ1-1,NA,TGTGCCAGCCCATCGACAGGGAACACTGAAGCTTTCTTT,CASPSTGNTEAFF
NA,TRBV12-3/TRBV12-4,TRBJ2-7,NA,TGTGCCAGCAGTACCGGGACCGAACCCCCCTACGAGCAGTACTTC,CASSTGTEPPYEQYF
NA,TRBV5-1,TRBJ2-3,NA,TGCGCCAGCAGCCAGCTCGGGGATACGCAGTATTTT,CASSQLGDTQYF
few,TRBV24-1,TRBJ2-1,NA,TGTGCCACCAGTGACCGACTTGGATCGGAGTTCTTC,CATSDRLGSEFF
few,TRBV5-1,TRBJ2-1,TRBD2,TGCGCCAGCAAGACTAGCGGGTACAATGAGCAGTTCTTC,CASKTSGYNEQFF
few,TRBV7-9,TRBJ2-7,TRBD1,TGTGCCAGCAGCTTGGTACAGGGGGTCTTCCACGAGCAGTACTTC,CASSLVQGVFHEQYF
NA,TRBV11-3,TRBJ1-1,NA,TGTGCCAGCAGCCAACAGAGATCCGCTGAAGCTTTCTTT,CASSQQRSAEAFF
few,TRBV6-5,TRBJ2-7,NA,TGTGCCAGCAGCCCCGCACAGGCGTACGAGCAGTACTTC,CASSPAQAYEQYF
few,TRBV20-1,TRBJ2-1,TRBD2,TGCAGTGCTAGGCTAAATCCCGGACTAGCGGGAACCTACAATGAGCAGTTCTTC,CSARLNPGLAGTYNEQFF
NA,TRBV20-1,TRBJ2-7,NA,TGCAGTGCTAGATCACTTACCGGGACTTCGACCTACGAGCAGTACTTC,CSARSLTGTSTYEQYF
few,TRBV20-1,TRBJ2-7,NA,TGCAGTGTGCTTCTAGGAGTGGAGCAGTACTTC,CSVLLGVEQYF
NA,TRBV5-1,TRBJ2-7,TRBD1,TGCGCCAGCAGCTTGGGACAGGGCCTGTACGAGCAGTACTTC,CASSLGQGLYEQYF
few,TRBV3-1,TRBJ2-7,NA,TGTGCCAGCAGCCAACCCGATCTATGGGCCGAGCAGTACTTC,CASSQPDLWAEQYF
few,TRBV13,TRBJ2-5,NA,TGTGCCAGCAGCCTCGGAGGCAGGGCGGGAGAGACCCAGTACTTC,CASSLGGRAGETQYF
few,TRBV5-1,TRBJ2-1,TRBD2,TGCGCCAGCAGCTTTTCAGTCGGGAGGGTGTACAATGAGCAGTTCTTC,CASSFSVGRVYNEQFF
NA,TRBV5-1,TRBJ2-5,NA,TGCGCCAGCAGCAGATACCAATTAGAGACCCAGTACTTC,CASSRYQLETQYF
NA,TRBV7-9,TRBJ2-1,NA,TGTGCCTCCGGACCCTTGGGAGGATACAATGAGCAGTTCTTC,CASGPLGGYNEQFF